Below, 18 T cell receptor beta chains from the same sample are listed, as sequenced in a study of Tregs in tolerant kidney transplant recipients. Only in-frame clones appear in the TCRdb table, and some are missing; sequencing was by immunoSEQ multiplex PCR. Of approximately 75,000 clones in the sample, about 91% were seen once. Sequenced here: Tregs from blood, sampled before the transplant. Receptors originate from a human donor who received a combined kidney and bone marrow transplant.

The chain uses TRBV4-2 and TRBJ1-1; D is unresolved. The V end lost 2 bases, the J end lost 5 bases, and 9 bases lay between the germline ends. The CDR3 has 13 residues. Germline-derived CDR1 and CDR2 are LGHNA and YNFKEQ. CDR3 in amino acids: CASSQTYITEAFF. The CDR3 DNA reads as TGTGCCAGCAGCCAAACTTACATAACTGAAGCTTTCTTT.

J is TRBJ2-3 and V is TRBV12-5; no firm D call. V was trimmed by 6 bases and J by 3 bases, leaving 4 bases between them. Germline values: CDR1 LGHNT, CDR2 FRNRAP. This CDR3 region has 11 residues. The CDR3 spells CASGVTDTQYF. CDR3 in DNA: TGTGCTAGTGGGGTGACAGATACGCAGTATTTT. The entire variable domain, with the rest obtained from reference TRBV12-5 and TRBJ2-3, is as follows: DARVTQTPRHKVTEMGQEVTMRCQPILGHNTVFWYRQTMMQGLELLAYFRNRAPLDDSGMPKDRFSAEMPDATLATLKIQPSEPRDSAVYFCASGVTDTQYFGPGTRLTVL.

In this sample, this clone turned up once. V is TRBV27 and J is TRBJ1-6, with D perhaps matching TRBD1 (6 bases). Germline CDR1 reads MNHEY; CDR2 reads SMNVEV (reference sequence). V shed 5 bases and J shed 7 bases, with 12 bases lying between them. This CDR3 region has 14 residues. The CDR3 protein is CASSPEGGNSPLHF. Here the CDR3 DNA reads TGTGCCAGCAGTCCCGAAGGGGGAAATTCACCCCTCCACTTT.

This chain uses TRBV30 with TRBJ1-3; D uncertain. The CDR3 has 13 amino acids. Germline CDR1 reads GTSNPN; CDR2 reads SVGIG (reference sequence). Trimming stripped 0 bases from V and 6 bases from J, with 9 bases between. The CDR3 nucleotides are TGTGCCTGGAGTGTAGGAGCAGCAAACACCATATATTTT. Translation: CAWSVGAANTIYF. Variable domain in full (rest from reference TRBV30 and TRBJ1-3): SQTIHQWPATLVQPVGSPLSLECTVEGTSNPNLYWYRQAAGRGLQLLFYSVGIGQISSEVPQNLSASRPQDRQFILSSKKLLLSDSGFYLCAWSVGAANTIYFGEGSWLTVV.

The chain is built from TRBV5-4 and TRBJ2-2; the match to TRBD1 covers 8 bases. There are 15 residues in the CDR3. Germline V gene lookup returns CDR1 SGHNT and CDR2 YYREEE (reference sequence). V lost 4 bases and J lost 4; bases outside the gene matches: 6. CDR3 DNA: TGTGCCAGCAGCGGGGGACAGGTATCCACCGGGGAGCTGTTTTTT. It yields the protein CASSGGQVSTGELFF. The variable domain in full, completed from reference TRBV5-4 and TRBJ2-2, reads ETGVTQSPTHLIKTRGQQVTLRCSSQSGHNTVSWYQQALGQGPQFIFQYYREEENGRGNFPPRFSGLQFPNYSSELNVNALELDDSALYLCASSGGQVSTGELFFGEGSRLTVL.

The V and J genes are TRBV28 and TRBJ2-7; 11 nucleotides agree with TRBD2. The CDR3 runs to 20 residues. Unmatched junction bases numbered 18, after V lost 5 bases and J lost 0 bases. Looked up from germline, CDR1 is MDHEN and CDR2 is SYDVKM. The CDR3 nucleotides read TGTGCCAGCAGTCTCCCCTTAAGGCTAGCGGGAGGATCAAGCTCCTACGAGCAGTACTTC. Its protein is CASSLPLRLAGGSSSYEQYF.

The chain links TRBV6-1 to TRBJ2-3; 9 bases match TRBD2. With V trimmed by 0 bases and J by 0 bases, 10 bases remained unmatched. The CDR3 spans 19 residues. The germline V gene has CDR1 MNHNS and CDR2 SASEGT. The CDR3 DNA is TGTGCCAGCAGTGAAGCCGTACTAGCGGGTGAAATTAGCACAGATACGCAGTATTTT. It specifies CASSEAVLAGEISTDTQYF.

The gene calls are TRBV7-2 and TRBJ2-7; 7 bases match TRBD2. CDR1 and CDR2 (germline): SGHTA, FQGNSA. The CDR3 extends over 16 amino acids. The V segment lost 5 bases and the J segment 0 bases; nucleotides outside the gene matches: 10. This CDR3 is CASSPDPGGSSYEQYF. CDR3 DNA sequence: TGTGCCAGCAGCCCCGACCCCGGCGGGAGCTCCTACGAGCAGTACTTC.

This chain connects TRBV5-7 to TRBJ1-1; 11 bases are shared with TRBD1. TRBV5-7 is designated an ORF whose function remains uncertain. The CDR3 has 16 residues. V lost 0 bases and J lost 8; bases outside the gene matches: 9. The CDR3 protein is CASSLVRDRGWGEAFF. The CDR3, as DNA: TGTGCCAGCAGCTTGGTCCGGGACAGGGGGTGGGGCGAAGCTTTCTTT.

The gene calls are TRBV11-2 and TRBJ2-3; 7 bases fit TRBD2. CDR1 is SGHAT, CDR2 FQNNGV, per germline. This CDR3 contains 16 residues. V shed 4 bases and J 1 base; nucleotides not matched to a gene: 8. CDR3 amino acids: CASSSRLAWGTDTQYF. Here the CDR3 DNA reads TGTGCCAGCAGCTCCCGACTAGCATGGGGCACAGATACGCAGTATTTT.

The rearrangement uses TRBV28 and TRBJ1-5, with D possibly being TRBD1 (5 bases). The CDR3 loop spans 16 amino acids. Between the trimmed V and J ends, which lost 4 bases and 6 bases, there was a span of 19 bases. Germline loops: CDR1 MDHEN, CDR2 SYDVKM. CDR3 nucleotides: TGTGCCAGCAGTTCCCCTGGCAGGGCGAAGAGTCAGCCCCAGCATTTT. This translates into CASSSPGRAKSQPQHF.

The CDR3 is CASNPTDYNEQFF. In DNA, the CDR3 is TGTGCCAGCAACCCGACAGACTACAATGAGCAGTTCTTC. The chain combines TRBV2 with TRBJ2-1; TRBD1 is a possible D gene (5 bases). V was cut by 7 bases and J by 3 bases, with 10 bases left in between. Germline V CDR1 and CDR2: SNHLY, FYNNEI. This CDR3 has 13 residues.

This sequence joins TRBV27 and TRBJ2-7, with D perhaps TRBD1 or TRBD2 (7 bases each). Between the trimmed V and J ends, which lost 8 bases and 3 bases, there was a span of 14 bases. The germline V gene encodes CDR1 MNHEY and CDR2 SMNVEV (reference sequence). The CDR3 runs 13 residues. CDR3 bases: TGTGCCAGCCGCCCAGGGGGGGACTACGAGCAGTACTTC. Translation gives CASRPGGDYEQYF.

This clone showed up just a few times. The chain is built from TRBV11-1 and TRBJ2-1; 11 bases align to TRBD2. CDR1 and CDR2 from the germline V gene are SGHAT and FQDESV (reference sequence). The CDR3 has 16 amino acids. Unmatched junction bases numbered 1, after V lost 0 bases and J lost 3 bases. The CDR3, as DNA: TGTGCCAGCAGCTTAGCAGGACTAGCGGGCTACAATGAGCAGTTCTTC. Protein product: CASSLAGLAGYNEQFF.

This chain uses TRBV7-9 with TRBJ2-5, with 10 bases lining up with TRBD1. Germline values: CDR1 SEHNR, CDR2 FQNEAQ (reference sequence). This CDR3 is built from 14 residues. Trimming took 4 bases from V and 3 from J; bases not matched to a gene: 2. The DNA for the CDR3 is TGTGCCAGCAGCTCCGGGACAGGGGAAGAGACCCAGTACTTC. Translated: CASSSGTGEETQYF.

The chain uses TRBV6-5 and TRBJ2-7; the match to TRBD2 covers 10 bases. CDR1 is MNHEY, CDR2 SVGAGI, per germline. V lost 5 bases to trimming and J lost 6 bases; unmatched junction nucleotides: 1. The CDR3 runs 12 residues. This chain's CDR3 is CASSASGSEQYF. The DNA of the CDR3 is TGTGCCAGCAGTGCTAGCGGGAGCGAGCAGTACTTC.

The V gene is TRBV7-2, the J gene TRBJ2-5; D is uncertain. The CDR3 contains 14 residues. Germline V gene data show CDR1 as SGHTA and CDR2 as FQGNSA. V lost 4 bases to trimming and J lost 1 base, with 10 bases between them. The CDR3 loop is CASSSSRVQETQYF. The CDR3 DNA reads TGTGCCAGCAGCTCCAGTCGCGTCCAAGAGACCCAGTACTTC.

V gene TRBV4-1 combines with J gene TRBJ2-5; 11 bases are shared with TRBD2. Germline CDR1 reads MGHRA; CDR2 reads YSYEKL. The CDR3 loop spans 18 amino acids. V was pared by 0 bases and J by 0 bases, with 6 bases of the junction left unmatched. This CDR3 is CASSQDPGLADNQETQYF. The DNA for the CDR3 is TGCGCCAGCAGCCAAGACCCGGGACTAGCGGATAACCAAGAGACCCAGTACTTC.